One sample yielded the 6 T cell receptor beta chains listed below, sequenced in a study of shared clonotypes between healthy human individuals. Sequencing used immunoSEQ multiplex PCR; TCRdb keeps in-frame clones, though not all of them. The repertoire holds approximately 440,000 clones, with 77% as singletons. The sequenced material came from PBMCs. The receptor source for this set is a middle-aged woman in good health. Some clones in this sample may be carry-over from other donors' samples.

The J gene is TRBJ1-4, the V gene TRBV30; D is unclear. Germline CDR1 and CDR2: GTSNPN and SVGIG (reference sequence). The CDR3 consists of 13 residues. Deletions cut 0 bases from V and 8 bases from J, with 10 bases between. The CDR3: CAWSVGVGEKLFF. CDR3 in DNA: TGTGCCTGGAGTGTAGGTGTTGGGGAAAAACTGTTTTTT.

The chain combines TRBV29-1 with TRBJ1-1; 10 bases are a match to TRBD1. Germline CDR1 reads SQVTM; CDR2 reads ANQGSEA. V dropped 3 bases and J dropped 6; count of bases not matched to a gene: 10. CDR3 size: 15 residues. This CDR3 is CSVEGRDRGGAEAFF. The CDR3 DNA is TGCAGCGTTGAGGGTCGGGACAGGGGTGGGGCTGAAGCTTTCTTT.

The sample holds many counts of this clone. This chain links TRBV27 with TRBJ2-1, with TRBD2 matching 10 bases. The CDR3 covers 15 residues. Germline lookup yields CDR1 MNHEY and CDR2 SMNVEV (reference sequence). The junction had 8 bases not matched to a gene; V was cut back by 3 bases and J by 9 bases. The CDR3 sequence: CASSFRAGGGREQFF. The CDR3 DNA reads TGTGCCAGCAGTTTCAGAGCGGGAGGGGGCCGTGAGCAGTTCTTC.

The chain has TRBV5-4 and TRBJ2-3; no clear D gene. With 7 bases removed from V and 4 bases from J, the gap between germline ends came to 10 bases. This CDR3 region has 12 residues. The V gene's germline CDR1 is SGHNT and CDR2 YYREEE (reference sequence). The CDR3 bases are TGTGCCAGCGCCACGGGTGCAGATACGCAGTATTTT. As protein: CASATGADTQYF.

The chain is built from TRBV7-2 and TRBJ1-5; D is unclear. Per the germline V gene, CDR1 is SGHTA and CDR2 is FQGNSA. The CDR3 covers 14 residues. Between the trimmed V and J ends, which lost 5 bases and 7 bases, there was a span of 15 bases. This chain's CDR3 is CASSLGREEQPQHF. CDR3 in DNA: TGTGCCAGCAGCCTGGGGAGGGAGGAGCAGCCCCAGCATTTT. The entire variable domain, with the rest obtained from reference TRBV7-2 and TRBJ1-5, is as follows: GAGVSQSPSNKVTEKGKDVELRCDPISGHTALYWYRQSLGQGLEFLIYFQGNSAPDKSGLPSDRFSAERTGGSVSTLTIQRTQQEDSAVYLCASSLGREEQPQHFGDGTRLSIL.

The rearrangement joins TRBV2 to TRBJ1-2, with TRBD1 as a possible D gene (5 bases). This CDR3 region has 13 residues. Trimming removed 8 bases at V and 1 base at J, with 11 bases between. Germline V gives CDR1 SNHLY, CDR2 FYNNEI. The CDR3: CASVGTNNYGYTF. The CDR3 nucleotides read TGTGCCAGCGTCGGGACGAATAACTATGGCTACACCTTC.